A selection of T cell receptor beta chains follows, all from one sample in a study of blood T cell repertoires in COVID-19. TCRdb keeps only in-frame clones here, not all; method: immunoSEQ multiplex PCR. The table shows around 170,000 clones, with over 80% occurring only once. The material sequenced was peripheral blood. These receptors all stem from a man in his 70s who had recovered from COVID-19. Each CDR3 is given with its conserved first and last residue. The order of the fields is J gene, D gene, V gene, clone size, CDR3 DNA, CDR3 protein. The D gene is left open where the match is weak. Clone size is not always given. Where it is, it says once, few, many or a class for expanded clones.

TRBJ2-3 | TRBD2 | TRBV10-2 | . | TGCGCCAGCAGGGAGGTAGCGGGAGTGGCCACAGATACGCAGTATTTT | CASREVAGVATDTQYF
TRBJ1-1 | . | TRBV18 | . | TGTGCCAGCTCACCCCCGGGGAGAATAGGCCGGACTGAAGCTTTCTTT | CASSPPGRIGRTEAFF
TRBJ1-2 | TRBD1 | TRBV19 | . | TGTGCCAGTAGTTATGACAGGGAGTTTGGCTACACCTTC | CASSYDREFGYTF
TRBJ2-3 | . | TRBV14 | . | TGTGCCAGCAGCCAAGTCTCGCGAGATACGCAGTATTTT | CASSQVSRDTQYF
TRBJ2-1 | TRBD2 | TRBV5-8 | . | TGTGCCTGCTATACTAGCGGGGCCTACAATGAGCAGTTCTTC | CACYTSGAYNEQFF
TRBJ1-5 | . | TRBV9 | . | TGTGCCAGCAGCGATGGGCCACCCTTGAAGCCCCAGCATTTT | CASSDGPPLKPQHF
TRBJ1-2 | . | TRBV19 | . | TGTGCCAGTAAAAGGGGGTGGGATGGCTACACCTTC | CASKRGWDGYTF
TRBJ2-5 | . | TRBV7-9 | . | . | CASSLYFGAGGQETQYF
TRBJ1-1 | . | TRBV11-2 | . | TGTGCCAGCAGCTCCACCCAGGGATCTGAAGCTTTCTTT | CASSSTQGSEAFF
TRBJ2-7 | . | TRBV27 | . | TGTGCCAGCAGTTTCCGACAGTCCTACGAGCAGTACTTC | CASSFRQSYEQYF
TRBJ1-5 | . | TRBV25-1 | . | TGTGCCAGCAGCGGTCAGGTTAATAGCAATCAGCCCCAGCATTTT | CASSGQVNSNQPQHF
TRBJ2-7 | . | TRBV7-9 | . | TGTGCCAGCAGCCCGTATAGGGGCTCCTACGAGCAGTACTTC | CASSPYRGSYEQYF
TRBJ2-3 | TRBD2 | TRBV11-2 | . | TGTGCCAGCAGCTTAGGAAGGCTAGCGGGGGCAGATACGCAGTATTTT | CASSLGRLAGADTQYF
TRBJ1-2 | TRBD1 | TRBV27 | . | TGTGCCAGCAGTTTACACGGGACAGGGAACTATGGCTACACCTTC | CASSLHGTGNYGYTF
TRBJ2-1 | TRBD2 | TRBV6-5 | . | TGTGCCAGCAGGAGGACTAGCGGGCCGCCCAATGAGCAGTTCTTC | CASRRTSGPPNEQFF
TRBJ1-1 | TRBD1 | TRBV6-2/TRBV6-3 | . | TGTGCCAGCAGTTACTGGCAGGGGGCTTGGACTGAAGCTTTCTTT | CASSYWQGAWTEAFF
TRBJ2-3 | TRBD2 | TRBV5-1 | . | TGCGCCAGCAAGGGTGCGGGAGGGAGCACAGATACGCAGTATTTT | CASKGAGGSTDTQYF
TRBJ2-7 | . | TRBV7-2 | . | TGTGCCAGCAGCTTGGGTCAGGAAGTGGGCGAGCAGTACTTC | CASSLGQEVGEQYF
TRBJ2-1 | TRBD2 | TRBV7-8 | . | TGTGCCAGCAGCCGAGGACTAGCGGAAAGAGGTGAGCAGTTCTTC | CASSRGLAERGEQFF
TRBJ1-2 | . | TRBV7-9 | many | TGTGCCAGCAGCGTCAGGGGATTAGGTGGCTACACCTTC | CASSVRGLGGYTF
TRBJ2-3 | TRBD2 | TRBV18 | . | TGTGCCAGCTCACCATCCGGGACTAGCGGCACAGATACGCAGTATTTT | CASSPSGTSGTDTQYF
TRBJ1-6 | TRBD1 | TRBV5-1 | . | TGCGCCAGCAGCTTGGAGGGGGCAAGGAATTCACCCCTCCACTTT | CASSLEGARNSPLHF
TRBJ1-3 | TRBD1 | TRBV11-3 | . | TGTGCCAGCAGCTTAGTTCCGGGACAGGGGCGATCCTCTGGAAACACCATATATTTT | CASSLVPGQGRSSGNTIYF
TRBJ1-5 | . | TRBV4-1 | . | TGCGCCAGCAGCCAGATCGGACAGTTACATCAGCCCCAGCATTTT | CASSQIGQLHQPQHF
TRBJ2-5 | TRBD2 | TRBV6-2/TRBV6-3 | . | TGTGCCAGCAGTTCCTTTGGGGTAGCGGGAGAGGAGACCCAGTACTTC | CASSSFGVAGEETQYF
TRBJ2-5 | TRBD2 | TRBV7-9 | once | TGTGCCAGCAGGAAGGGGACTAGCGAAGAGACCCAGTACTTC | CASRKGTSEETQYF
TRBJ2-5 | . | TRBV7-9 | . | TGTGCCAGCAGCTTAGCGGCGGGAAACGCAAACTTAGAGACCCAGTACTTC | CASSLAAGNANLETQYF
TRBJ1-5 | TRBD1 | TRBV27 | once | TGTGCCAGCAGTTTAGGGACAGGGACGGGAAACAATCAGCCCCAGCATTTT | CASSLGTGTGNNQPQHF
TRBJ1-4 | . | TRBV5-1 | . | TGCGCCAGCAAGGACAGCCAGAATGAAAAACTGTTTTTT | CASKDSQNEKLFF
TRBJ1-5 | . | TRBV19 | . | TGTGCCAGTAGTTTTCCAGATCAGGGACAGCCCCAGCATTTT | CASSFPDQGQPQHF
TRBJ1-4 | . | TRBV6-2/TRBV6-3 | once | TGTGCCAGCAGTTCGTACAGGGATTCGGAAAAACTGTTTTTT | CASSSYRDSEKLFF
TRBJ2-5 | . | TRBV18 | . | TGTGCCAGCTCACCTAGGACAGCAGGTCCAGGGGAGACCCAGTACTTC | CASSPRTAGPGETQYF
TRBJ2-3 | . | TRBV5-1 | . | TGCGCCAGCAGCTTGGGAGGGTATGCGGGAACAGATACGCAGTATTTT | CASSLGGYAGTDTQYF
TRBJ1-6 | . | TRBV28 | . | TGTGCCAGCAGTTTATCAATGGGCAGGGGTTCACCCCTCCACTTT | CASSLSMGRGSPLHF
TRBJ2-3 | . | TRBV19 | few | TGTGCCAGTAGCACGGAGGGAGATACGCAGTATTTT | CASSTEGDTQYF
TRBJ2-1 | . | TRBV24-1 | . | TGTGCCACCAGTGATTTCCCGGGAAGCTCCTACAATGAGCAGTTCTTC | CATSDFPGSSYNEQFF
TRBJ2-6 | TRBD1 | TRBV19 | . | TGTGCCAGCAAGACAGGGAATACTGGGGCCAACGTCCTGACTTTC | CASKTGNTGANVLTF
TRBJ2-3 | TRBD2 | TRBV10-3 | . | TGTGCCATCAGTGAGTTCGGACTAGCGGGAGTGACAGATACGCAGTATTTT | CAISEFGLAGVTDTQYF
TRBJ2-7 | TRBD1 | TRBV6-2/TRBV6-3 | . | TGTGCCAGCAGTACGGAAACCGCAGGGGGCGGTCAGTACTTC | CASSTETAGGGQYF
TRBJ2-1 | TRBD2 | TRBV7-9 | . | TGTGCCAGCAGCTTAAAAGCGGGAGCCTACAATGAGCAGTTCTTC | CASSLKAGAYNEQFF
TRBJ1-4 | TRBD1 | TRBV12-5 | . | TGTGCTAGTGGTTCACTGACAGGGAGACTTAATGAAAAACTGTTTTTT | CASGSLTGRLNEKLFF
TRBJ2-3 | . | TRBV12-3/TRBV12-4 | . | TGTGCCAGCAGTAACTCAGGTGGGGATACGCAGTATTTT | CASSNSGGDTQYF
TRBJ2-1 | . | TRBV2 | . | TGTGCCAGCAGTGAGGGGCCGACGAGGAATGAGCAGTTCTTC | CASSEGPTRNEQFF
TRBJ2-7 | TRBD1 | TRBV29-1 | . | TGCAGCGTTGGACAGGGGACCTACGAGCAGTACTTC | CSVGQGTYEQYF
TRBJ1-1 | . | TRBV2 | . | TGTGCCAGCAGTGACGGGTTCTTAGCTTTCTTT | CASSDGFLAFF
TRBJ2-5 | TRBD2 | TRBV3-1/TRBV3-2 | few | TGTGCCAGCAGCCAAGAGGGGACTAGCGGGAAGGAGACCCAGTACTTC | CASSQEGTSGKETQYF
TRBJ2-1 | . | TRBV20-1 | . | TGCAGTGCTAGTCGCGAAGACTCCTACAATGAGCAGTTCTTC | CSASREDSYNEQFF
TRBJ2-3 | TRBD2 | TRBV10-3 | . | TGTGCCATCAACTCTGGACTAGCGGGAGGCACAGATACGCAGTATTTT | CAINSGLAGGTDTQYF
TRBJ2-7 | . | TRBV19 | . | TGTGCCAGTAGTGCCGGACAGAGCTCCTACGAGCAGTACTTC | CASSAGQSSYEQYF
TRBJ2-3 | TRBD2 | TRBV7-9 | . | TGTGCCAGCAGCTTAGCGTTGGCGGGAGGCTTAGATACGCAGTATTTT | CASSLALAGGLDTQYF
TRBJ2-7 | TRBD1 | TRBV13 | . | TGTGCCAGCAGCCCACGACAGGGGGCCTACGAGCAGTACTTC | CASSPRQGAYEQYF
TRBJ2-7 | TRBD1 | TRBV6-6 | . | TGTGCCAGCAGTCCAAGGACAGGGGGGTACGAGCAGTACTTC | CASSPRTGGYEQYF
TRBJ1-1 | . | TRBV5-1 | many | TGCGCCAGCAGCTTTGGAGGAGAGAACACTGAAGCTTTCTTT | CASSFGGENTEAFF
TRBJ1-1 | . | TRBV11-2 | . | TGTGCCAGCAGCTTAAGCTTGAACACTGAAGCTTTCTTT | CASSLSLNTEAFF
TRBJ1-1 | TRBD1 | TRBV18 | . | TGTGCCAGCTCACCCACAGGGGCGACTGAAGCTTTCTTT | CASSPTGATEAFF
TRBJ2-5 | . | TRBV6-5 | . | TGTGCCAGCAGTCCCCCGGGTAAAGAGACCCAGTACTTC | CASSPPGKETQYF
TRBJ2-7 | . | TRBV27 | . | TGTGCCAGCAGGTCGGGACACATCTCCTACGAGCAGTACTTC | CASRSGHISYEQYF